The clone carrying this TCR beta chain is medium-sized (0.01 to 0.1%). Its antigen is unknown. Documented time point: sample taken at primary tumor resection. The donors, 60 to 80 patients with untreated early-stage non-small cell lung cancer, provided the samples. Tumor, nontumor lung or frozen PBMC supplied whole RNA that was sequenced unsorted. V lost 1 base to trimming and J lost 5 bases; unmatched junction nucleotides: 5. In germline, CDR1 is SGDLS, CDR2 YYNGEE. The CDR3 sequence is 15 residues long. Each CDR3 protein gets one entry after TCRdb re-called the 5' RACE reads with MiXCR. The sample holds 20,000 to 25,000 distinct CDR3 sequences, just under 9% seen once. This record belongs to a study of spatial heterogeneity in lung cancer. Across the study: On average, each unique TCR and UMI combination appeared more than ten times in raw reads. Study-level results: Expanded intratumoral alpha and beta TCR counts tracked tumor mutation counts. Tracking of ubiquitous and regional nonsynonymous mutations by counts of ubiquitous and regional expanded TCRs, respectively, was seen.

This receptor was identified in a male donor with early-stage non-small cell lung cancer. The sample was lung tumor tissue, taken at surgery. The chain is built from TRBV9 and TRBJ2-2; 7 positions match TRBD1. For the CDR3, the DNA is TGTGCCAGCAGCGTAACGACAGGGCGAACCGGGGAGCTGTTTTTT. As protein: CASSVTTGRTGELFF.